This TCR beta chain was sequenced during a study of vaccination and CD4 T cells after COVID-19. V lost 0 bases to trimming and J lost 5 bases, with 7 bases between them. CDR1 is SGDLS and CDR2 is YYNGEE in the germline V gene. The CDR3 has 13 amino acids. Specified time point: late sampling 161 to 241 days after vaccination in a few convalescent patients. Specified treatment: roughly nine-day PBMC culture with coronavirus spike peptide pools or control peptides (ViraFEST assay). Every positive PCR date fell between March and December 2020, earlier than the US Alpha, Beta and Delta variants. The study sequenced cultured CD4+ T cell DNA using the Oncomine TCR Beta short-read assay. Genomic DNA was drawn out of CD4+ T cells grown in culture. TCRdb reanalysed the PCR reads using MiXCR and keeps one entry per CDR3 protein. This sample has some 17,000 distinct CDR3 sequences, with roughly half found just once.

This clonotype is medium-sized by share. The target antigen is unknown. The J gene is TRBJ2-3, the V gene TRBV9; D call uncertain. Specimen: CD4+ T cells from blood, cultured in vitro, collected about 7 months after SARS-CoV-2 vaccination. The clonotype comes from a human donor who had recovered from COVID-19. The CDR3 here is CASSVAVLDTQYF. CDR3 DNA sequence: TGTGCCAGCAGCGTAGCTGTACTAGATACGCAGTATTTT.